What follows describes a single T cell receptor beta chain. Unmatched junction bases numbered 10, after V lost 8 bases and J lost 7 bases. The CDR3 is made up of 13 amino acids. In the source study's methods: Reference gene primer amplification in the assay estimated nucleated cell counts. TCRdb's table, derived via immunoSEQ multiplex PCR, lists solely in-frame clones and lacks some. V and J calls and clone size are as listed in that table; D and trimming were resolved from the DNA. The table lists 200,000 to 250,000 clones, about nine tenths of them singletons. This entry comes from a study of blood T cell repertoires in COVID-19. On the study more broadly: Sites in the United States, Italy and Spain provided acute and convalescent COVID-19 samples. T cells, B-cell-depleted T cells, or PBMCs supplied cDNA or gDNA.

This receptor was obtained from a man aged 60-69 years who had recovered from COVID-19. Sequenced: peripheral blood. V usage is TRBV12-3 or TRBV12-4 and J usage is TRBJ1-2; the match to TRBD1 covers 7 bases. The CDR3 nucleotides read TGTGCCAGCCTCTCCGGTCCAGGGGGTGGCTACACCTTC. Translation gives CASLSGPGGGYTF.